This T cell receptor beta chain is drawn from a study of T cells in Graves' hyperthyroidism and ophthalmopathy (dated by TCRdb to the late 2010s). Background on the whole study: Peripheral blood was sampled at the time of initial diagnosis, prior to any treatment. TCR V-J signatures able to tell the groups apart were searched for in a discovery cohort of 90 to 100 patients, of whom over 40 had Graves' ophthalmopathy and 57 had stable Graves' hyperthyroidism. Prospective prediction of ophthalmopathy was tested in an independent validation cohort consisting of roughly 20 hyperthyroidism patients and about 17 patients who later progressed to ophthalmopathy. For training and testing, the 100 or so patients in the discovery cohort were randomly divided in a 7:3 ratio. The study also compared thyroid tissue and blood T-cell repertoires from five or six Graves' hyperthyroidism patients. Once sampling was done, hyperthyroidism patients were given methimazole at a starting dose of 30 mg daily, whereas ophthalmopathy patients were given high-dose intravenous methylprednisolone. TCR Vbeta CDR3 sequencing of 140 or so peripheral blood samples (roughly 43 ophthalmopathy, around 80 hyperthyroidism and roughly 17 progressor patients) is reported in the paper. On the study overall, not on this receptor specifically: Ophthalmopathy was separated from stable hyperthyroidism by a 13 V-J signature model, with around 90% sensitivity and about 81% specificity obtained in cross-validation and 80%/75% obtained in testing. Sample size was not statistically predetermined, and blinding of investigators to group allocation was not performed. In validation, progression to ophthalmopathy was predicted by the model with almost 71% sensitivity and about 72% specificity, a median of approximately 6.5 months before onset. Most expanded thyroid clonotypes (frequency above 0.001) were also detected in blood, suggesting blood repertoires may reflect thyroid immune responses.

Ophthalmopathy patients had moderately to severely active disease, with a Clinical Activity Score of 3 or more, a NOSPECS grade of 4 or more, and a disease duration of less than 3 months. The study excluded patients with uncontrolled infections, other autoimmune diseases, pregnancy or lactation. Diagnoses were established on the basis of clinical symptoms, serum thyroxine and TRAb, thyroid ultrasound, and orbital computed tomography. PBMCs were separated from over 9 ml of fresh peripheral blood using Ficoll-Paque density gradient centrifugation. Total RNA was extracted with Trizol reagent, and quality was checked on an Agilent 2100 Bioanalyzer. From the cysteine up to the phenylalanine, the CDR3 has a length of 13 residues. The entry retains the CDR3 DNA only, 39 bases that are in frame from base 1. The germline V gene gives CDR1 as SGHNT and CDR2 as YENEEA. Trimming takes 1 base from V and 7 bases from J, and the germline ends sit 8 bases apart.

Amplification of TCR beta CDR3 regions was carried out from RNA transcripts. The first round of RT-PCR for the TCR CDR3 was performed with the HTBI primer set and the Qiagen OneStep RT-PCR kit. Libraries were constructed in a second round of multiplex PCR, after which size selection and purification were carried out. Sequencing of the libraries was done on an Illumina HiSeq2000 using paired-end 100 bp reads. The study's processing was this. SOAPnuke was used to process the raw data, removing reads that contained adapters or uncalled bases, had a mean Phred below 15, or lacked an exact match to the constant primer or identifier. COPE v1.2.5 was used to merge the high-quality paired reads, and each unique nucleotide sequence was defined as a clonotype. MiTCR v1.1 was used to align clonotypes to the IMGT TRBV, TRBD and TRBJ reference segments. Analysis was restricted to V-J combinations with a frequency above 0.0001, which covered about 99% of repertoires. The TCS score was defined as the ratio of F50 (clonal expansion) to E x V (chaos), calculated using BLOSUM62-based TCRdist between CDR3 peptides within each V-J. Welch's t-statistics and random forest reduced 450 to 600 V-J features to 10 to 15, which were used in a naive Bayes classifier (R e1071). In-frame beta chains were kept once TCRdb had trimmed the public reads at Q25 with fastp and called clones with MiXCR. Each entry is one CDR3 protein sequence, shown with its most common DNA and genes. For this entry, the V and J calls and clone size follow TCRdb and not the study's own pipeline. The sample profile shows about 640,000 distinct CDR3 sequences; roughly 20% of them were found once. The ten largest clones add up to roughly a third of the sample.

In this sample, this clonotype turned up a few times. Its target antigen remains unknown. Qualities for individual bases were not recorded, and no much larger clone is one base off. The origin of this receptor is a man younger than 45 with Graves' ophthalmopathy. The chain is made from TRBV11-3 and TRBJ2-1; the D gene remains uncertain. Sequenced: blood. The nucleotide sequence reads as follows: TGTGCCAGCAGCTTAGGGCGAAGGAATGAGCAGTTCTTC. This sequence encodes CASSLGRRNEQFF.